This is a list of T cell receptor beta chains from one sample in a study of response to subunit inactivated influenza vaccine. A single record per CDR3 protein comes from TCRdb applying MiXCR to the RT-PCR reads. In the table there are about 570,000 distinct CDR3 sequences, about 11% of which are singletons. These data also formed part of another study, on T cells expressing NK-cell markers.

Source: PBMCs from blood, taken on the day of vaccination. Every receptor here comes from a man aged 45-60 years who received an inactivated influenza vaccine. The CDR3 runs from the conserved cysteine through the conserved F or W. Each record gives: D gene, CDR3 length, clone size, J gene, V gene, CDR3 protein, CDR3 DNA. The D gene is left open where the match is weak. The size entry is marked missing in some rows and otherwise reads once, few, many or a size class.

. 16 . TRBJ2-2 TRBV5-4 CASSGYSRSYTGELFF TGTGCCAGCAGCGGGTATAGCCGCTCGTACACCGGGGAGCTGTTTTTT
. 13 few TRBJ2-1 TRBV6-2/TRBV6-3 CASKKDAVNEQFF TGTGCCAGCAAGAAGGACGCAGTCAATGAGCAGTTCTTC
TRBD2 15 few TRBJ2-1 TRBV4-2 CASSQPGGRGHEQFF TGTGCCAGCAGCCAACCGGGCGGGAGGGGCCATGAGCAGTTCTTC
. 16 many TRBJ2-7 TRBV28 CASSLPPRREAYEQYF TGTGCCAGCAGTTTACCCCCTCGCAGGGAGGCCTACGAGCAGTACTTC
. 12 few TRBJ2-3 TRBV27 CASSPGRDTQYF TGTGCCAGCAGCCCAGGGAGAGATACGCAGTATTTT
TRBD1 15 . TRBJ2-1 TRBV7-2 CASSPWTGAEVEQFF TGTGCCAGCAGCCCCTGGACAGGTGCCGAGGTCGAGCAGTTCTTC
TRBD2 17 . TRBJ2-2 TRBV6-1 CASSGVSGGKNTGELFF TGTGCCAGCAGTGGGGTCAGCGGGGGGAAGAACACCGGGGAGCTGTTTTTT
TRBD1 13 . TRBJ2-1 TRBV28 CASRPGQGYEQFF TGTGCCAGCAGACCGGGACAGGGCTATGAGCAGTTCTTC
TRBD1 12 . TRBJ2-7 TRBV6-5 CASRSQGGAQYF TGTGCCAGCAGATCTCAAGGGGGCGCACAGTACTTC
TRBD1 16 few TRBJ2-2 TRBV7-2 CASSLAQQGAGVELFF TGTGCCAGCAGCTTAGCTCAACAGGGGGCGGGAGTGGAGCTGTTTTTT
. 16 . TRBJ2-2 TRBV5-1 CASSLARGRVNGELFF TGCGCCAGCAGCTTGGCCCGGGGCAGGGTCAACGGGGAGCTGTTTTTT
. 13 many TRBJ2-1 TRBV11-3 CASSHVRGREQFF TGTGCCAGCAGCCATGTCCGGGGGCGTGAGCAGTTCTTC
. 14 few TRBJ2-2 TRBV6-2/TRBV6-3 CASRDSANTGELFF TGTGCCAGCCGGGACTCCGCGAACACCGGGGAGCTGTTTTTT
. 14 . TRBJ1-2 TRBV12-3/TRBV12-4 CASSQTGLNYGYTF TGTGCCAGCAGTCAAACAGGGTTAAACTATGGCTACACCTTC
. 15 . TRBJ2-3 TRBV20-1 CSARDQGVVLDTQYF TGCAGTGCTAGAGACCAGGGAGTCGTTCTAGATACGCAGTATTTT
TRBD2 18 . TRBJ2-1 TRBV11-1 CASSLGPWTSGSINEQFF TGTGCCAGCAGCTTGGGACCCTGGACTAGCGGGAGTATTAATGAGCAGTTCTTC
. 16 many TRBJ1-2 TRBV6-5 CASSYGARRPNYGYTF TGTGCCAGCAGTTACGGAGCGAGGCGACCTAACTATGGCTACACCTTC
TRBD2 15 few TRBJ2-7 TRBV7-2 CASSLARGRSYEQYF TGTGCCAGCAGCTTAGCGCGCGGGAGAAGTTACGAGCAGTACTTC
TRBD2 15 . TRBJ2-5 TRBV2 CASSGLAKIQETQYF TGTGCCAGCAGTGGACTAGCGAAAATACAAGAGACCCAGTACTTC
TRBD1 14 few TRBJ2-3 TRBV10-3 CAIKSQGATDTQYF TGTGCCATCAAATCACAGGGGGCTACAGATACGCAGTATTTT
. 14 many TRBJ2-3 TRBV12-3/TRBV12-4 CASRLSASTDTQYF TGTGCCAGCAGGCTCTCGGCTAGCACAGATACGCAGTATTTT
TRBD1 16 few TRBJ2-1 TRBV28 CASSPSPGTGNNEQFF TGTGCCAGCAGTCCGAGTCCCGGGACAGGGAATAATGAGCAGTTCTTC
TRBD1 19 . TRBJ2-5 TRBV14 CASSQAPGQGPWYQETQYF TGTGCCAGCAGCCAAGCACCGGGACAGGGACCTTGGTACCAAGAGACCCAGTACTTC
. 12 once TRBJ2-7 TRBV5-5 CVSSCVSYEQYF TGTGTCAGCAGCTGTGTCTCCTACGAGCAGTACTTC
. 13 few TRBJ2-7 TRBV20-1 CSARAAGRYEQYF TGCAGTGCTAGAGCGGCGGGAAGATACGAGCAGTACTTC
. 13 . TRBJ1-2 TRBV6-5 CASSYSRVYGYTF TGTGCCAGCAGTTACTCGAGAGTCTATGGCTACACCTTC
. 16 . TRBJ2-1 TRBV4-2 CASSQLTLSSYNEQFF TGTGCCAGCAGCCAGTTGACTTTGAGCTCCTACAATGAGCAGTTCTTC
. 14 . TRBJ2-2 TRBV20-1 CSASPGSGTGELFF TGCAGTGCTTCTCCAGGTTCAGGCACCGGGGAGCTGTTTTTT
TRBD2 15 . TRBJ2-3 TRBV29-1 CSVGLAGAWTDTQYF TGCAGCGTTGGACTAGCGGGAGCCTGGACAGATACGCAGTATTTT
. 12 . TRBJ2-6 TRBV10-3 CAIRAGANVLTF TGTGCCATCAGGGCTGGGGCCAACGTCCTGACTTTC
TRBD2 15 few TRBJ2-1 TRBV7-9 CASAPSGRFGNEQFF TGTGCCAGCGCCCCTAGCGGGAGGTTCGGAAATGAGCAGTTCTTC
TRBD1 14 . TRBJ2-1 TRBV12-3/TRBV12-4 CASTKGGSKGEQFF TGTGCCAGCACAAAAGGGGGCTCAAAGGGTGAGCAGTTCTTC
TRBD2 13 few TRBJ2-5 TRBV29-1 CSGWTSGKETQYF TGCAGCGGCTGGACTAGCGGGAAGGAGACCCAGTACTTC
TRBD1 14 few TRBJ1-1 TRBV12-3/TRBV12-4 CASRQGQGVSEAFF TGTGCCAGCAGGCAGGGACAGGGGGTATCTGAAGCTTTCTTT
. 14 . TRBJ2-3 TRBV4-2 CASSQARTPDTQYF TGTGCCAGCAGCCAAGCAAGGACCCCAGATACGCAGTATTTT
TRBD1 14 few TRBJ2-3 TRBV5-1 CASSEQGAFDTQYF TGCGCCAGCAGCGAGCAGGGGGCCTTTGATACGCAGTATTTT
. 19 few TRBJ2-1 TRBV5-4 CASTWLRNHRDSLMNEQFF TGTGCCAGCACCTGGCTTCGGAACCACCGGGACTCCTTGATGAATGAGCAGTTCTTC
. 13 . TRBJ2-7 TRBV28 CASTLGTAYEQYF TGTGCCAGCACACTCGGGACGGCCTACGAGCAGTACTTC
. 14 . TRBJ1-3 TRBV5-1 CASSEGSSGNTIYF TGCGCCAGCAGCGAAGGGAGCTCTGGAAACACCATATATTTT
. 16 many TRBJ2-4 TRBV3-1 CASSQSPAPGVNIQYF TGTGCCAGCAGCCAATCCCCGGCCCCAGGGGTGAACATTCAGTACTTC
. 14 few TRBJ1-6 TRBV5-5 CASSLIGGESPLHF TGTGCCAGCAGCTTGATCGGGGGGGAATCACCCCTCCACTTT
. 13 . TRBJ2-7 TRBV20-1 CSAMGPRGYEQYF TGCAGTGCTATGGGCCCACGCGGCTACGAGCAGTACTTC
. 15 few TRBJ2-7 TRBV5-1 CASSLYQGKNDEQYF TGCGCCAGCAGCTTGTACCAGGGAAAGAATGACGAGCAGTACTTC
. 15 . TRBJ1-1 TRBV27 CASSPLGAGVTEAFF TGTGCCAGCAGTCCCCTGGGGGCGGGGGTTACTGAAGCTTTCTTT